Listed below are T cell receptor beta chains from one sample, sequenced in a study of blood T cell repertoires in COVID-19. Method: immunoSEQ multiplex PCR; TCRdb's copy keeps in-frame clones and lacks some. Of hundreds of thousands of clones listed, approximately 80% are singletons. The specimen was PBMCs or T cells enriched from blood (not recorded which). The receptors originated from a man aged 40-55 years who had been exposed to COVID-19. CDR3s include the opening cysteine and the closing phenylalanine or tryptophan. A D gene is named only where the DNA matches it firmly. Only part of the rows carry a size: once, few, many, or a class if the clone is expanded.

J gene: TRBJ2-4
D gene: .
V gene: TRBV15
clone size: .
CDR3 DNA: TGTGCCACCACCGCAGGGCACAAAAACATTCAGTACTTC
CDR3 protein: CATTAGHKNIQYF

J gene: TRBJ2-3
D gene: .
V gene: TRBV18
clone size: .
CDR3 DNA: TGTGCCAGCTCACGACAGAAAACCACAGATACGCAGTATTTT
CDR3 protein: CASSRQKTTDTQYF

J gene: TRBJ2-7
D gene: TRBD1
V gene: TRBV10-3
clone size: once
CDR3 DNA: TGTGCCATCAGGACAGGGGGCCACGAGCAGTACTTC
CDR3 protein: CAIRTGGHEQYF

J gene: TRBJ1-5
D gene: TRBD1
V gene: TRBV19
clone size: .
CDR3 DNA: TGTGCCAGTAGGCTTGGGACAGGGGTTATTCAGCCCCAGCATTTT
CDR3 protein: CASRLGTGVIQPQHF

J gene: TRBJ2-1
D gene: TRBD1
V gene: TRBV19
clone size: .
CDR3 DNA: TGTGCCAGTAGTATTTCCCGGGGACAGGGAGGTGGGAATGAGCAGTTCTTC
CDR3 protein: CASSISRGQGGGNEQFF

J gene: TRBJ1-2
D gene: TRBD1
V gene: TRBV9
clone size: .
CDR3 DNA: TGTGCCAGCAGCGTGAACTCGTTGCAAGGACAGGGGTTTGGCTACACCTTC
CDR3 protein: CASSVNSLQGQGFGYTF

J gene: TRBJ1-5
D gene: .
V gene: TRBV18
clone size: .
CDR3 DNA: TGTGCCAGCTCACCATCTCTATTGGGAGCGGGCAATCAGCCCCAGCATTTT
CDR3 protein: CASSPSLLGAGNQPQHF

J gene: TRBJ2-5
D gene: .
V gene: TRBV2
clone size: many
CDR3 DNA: TGTGCCAGCGGGGACGGAGGGAGAATGGAGACCCAGTACTTC
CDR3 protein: CASGDGGRMETQYF

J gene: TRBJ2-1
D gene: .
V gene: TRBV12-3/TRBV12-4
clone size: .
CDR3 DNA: TGTGCCAGCATTCTTTTGGGGGGTGAGCAGTTCTTC
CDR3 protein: CASILLGGEQFF

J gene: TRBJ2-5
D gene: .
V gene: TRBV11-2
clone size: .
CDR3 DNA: TGTGCCAGCAGCTTAACGGGGAGGGAGACCCAGTACTTC
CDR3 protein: CASSLTGRETQYF

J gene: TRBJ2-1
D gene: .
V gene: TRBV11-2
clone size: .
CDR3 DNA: TGTGCCAGCTCCTGGAGGGGAGGATACAATGAGCAGTTCTTC
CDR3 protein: CASSWRGGYNEQFF

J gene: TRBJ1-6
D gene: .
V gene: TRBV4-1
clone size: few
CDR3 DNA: TGCGCCAGCAGCCCGGCAGCGCCCAATTCACCCCTCCACTTT
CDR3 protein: CASSPAAPNSPLHF

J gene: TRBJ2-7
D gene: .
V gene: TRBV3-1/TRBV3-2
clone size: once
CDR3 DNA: TGTGCCAGCAGCCAGGCCCAGGTGTCCTCCTACGAGCAGTACTTC
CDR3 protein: CASSQAQVSSYEQYF

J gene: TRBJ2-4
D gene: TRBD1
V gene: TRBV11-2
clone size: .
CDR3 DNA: TGTGCCAGCAGCCCCCGACAGGGCTTAGCCAAAAACATTCAGTACTTC
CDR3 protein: CASSPRQGLAKNIQYF

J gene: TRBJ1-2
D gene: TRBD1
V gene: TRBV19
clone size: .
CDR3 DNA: TGTGCCAGTAGGACCGGGACAGGGGGCTACTATGGCTACACCTTC
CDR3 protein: CASRTGTGGYYGYTF

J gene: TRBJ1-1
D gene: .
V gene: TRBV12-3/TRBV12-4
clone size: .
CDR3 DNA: TGTGCCAGCAGTTTAGGGCCCAACACTGAAGCTTTCTTT
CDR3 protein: CASSLGPNTEAFF

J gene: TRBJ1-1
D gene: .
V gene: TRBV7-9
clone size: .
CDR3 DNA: TGTGCCAGCAGCCCCGAGGGGCGGGAAAGGACTGAAGCTTTCTTT
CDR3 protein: CASSPEGRERTEAFF

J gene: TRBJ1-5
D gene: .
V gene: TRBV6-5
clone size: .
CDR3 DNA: TGTGCCAGCGAAATTTGGCGGCAGCCCCAGCATTTT
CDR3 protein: CASEIWRQPQHF

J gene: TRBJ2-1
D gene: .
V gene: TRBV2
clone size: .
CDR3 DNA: TGTGCCAGCGTGGAGCGCTCCTACAATGAGCAGTTCTTC
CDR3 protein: CASVERSYNEQFF

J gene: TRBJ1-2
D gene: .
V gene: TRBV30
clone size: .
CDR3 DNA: TGTGCCTGGAGTCCCGGGAAGGTTTATGGCTACACCTTC
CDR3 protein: CAWSPGKVYGYTF

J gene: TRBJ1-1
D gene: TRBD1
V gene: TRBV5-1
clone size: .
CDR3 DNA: TGCGCCAGCAGCTTGGGACAGGGTTCTGAAGCTTTCTTT
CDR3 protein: CASSLGQGSEAFF

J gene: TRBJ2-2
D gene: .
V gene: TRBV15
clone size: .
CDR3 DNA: TGTGCCACCAGCAGAGATCGCGTTTTCTTTCGCGTAAACACCGGGGAGCTGTTTTTT
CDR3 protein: CATSRDRVFFRVNTGELFF

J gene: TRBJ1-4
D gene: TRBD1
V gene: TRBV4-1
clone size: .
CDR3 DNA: TGCGCCAGCAGCCACACAGGGGGGCGAGATGAAAAACTGTTTTTT
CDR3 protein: CASSHTGGRDEKLFF

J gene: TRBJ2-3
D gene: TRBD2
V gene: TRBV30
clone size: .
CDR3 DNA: TGTGCCTTCAACCCGGGAGGGGCAGATACGCAGTATTTT
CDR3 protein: CAFNPGGADTQYF

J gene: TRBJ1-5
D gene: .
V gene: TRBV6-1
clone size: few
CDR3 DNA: TGTGCCAGCAGTGAAGGGAGTTTCAACAATCAGCCCCAGCATTTT
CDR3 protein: CASSEGSFNNQPQHF

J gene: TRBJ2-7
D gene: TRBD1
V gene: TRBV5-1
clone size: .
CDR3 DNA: TGCGCCAGCAGCCGGACAGGGGGTAGTTCCTACGAGCAGTACTTC
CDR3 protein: CASSRTGGSSYEQYF

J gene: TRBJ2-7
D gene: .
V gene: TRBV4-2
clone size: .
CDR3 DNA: TGTGCCAGCAGCCAAGAAACTCGGGAGCCCACCTACGAGCAGTACTTC
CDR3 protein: CASSQETREPTYEQYF

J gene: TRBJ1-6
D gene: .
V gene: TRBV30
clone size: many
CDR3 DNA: TGTGCCTGGACTGGGAGTGTACAGGGAAATTCACCCCTCCACTTT
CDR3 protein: CAWTGSVQGNSPLHF